This T cell receptor beta chain was recorded in a study of blood T cell repertoires in COVID-19 (dated by TCRdb to 2020 to 2021). Regarding the study in general: The collaborator samples originated in the United States, Italy and Spain and spanned the acute and convalescent phases of COVID-19. The material from the prospective study consisted of cDNA or gDNA derived from T cells, B-cell-depleted T cells, or PBMCs. Subjects who had been exposed to COVID-19, were actively infected with it, or had recovered from it provided the deeply sampled blood TCRbeta repertoires that made up the dataset. A freely available public database, intended as a resource for researchers studying the immune response to SARS-CoV-2, is where the repertoires were released. The samples were drawn from the first 160 participants of the ongoing ImmuneRACE study and from some 1,300 subjects provided by 6 global collaborators. Sample metadata almost always included a de-identified subject ID, COVID-19 status, age in years and sex. Where HLA class I and class II types were available, the types were taken from metadata supplied by the sample provider, not from assay-based typing.

Whole blood was collected in K2EDTA tubes by collaborating institutions according to the institutions' own protocols. For TCRbeta analysis, collaborator samples were shipped as frozen whole blood, as isolated PBMCs, or as DNA extracted from either sample type. V gives up 0 bases and J gives up 2 bases, and the segment between their germline ends measures 7 bases. The CDR3 sequence holds 14 residues, the cysteine and phenylalanine included. Only CDR3 DNA is held: 42 bases, read in frame from base 1. CDR1 and CDR2, looked up from the germline V gene, are SGHAT and FQNNGV. What the study reported, not specific to this receptor: Clinical and demographic metadata were provided uncurated, with the amount varying by source and participant.

In this sample, this clone turned up once. Its recognized antigen is unknown. Base qualities were left out, and no much larger clone turns up one base away. The immunoSEQ Assay, a bias-controlled multiplex PCR, was used to amplify TCRbeta CDR3 regions from genomic DNA. For the original study's pipeline: The number of nucleated cells in each sample was estimated by amplification of reference gene primers within the assay. Sequence reads were collapsed and filtered to measure the absolute abundance of every unique TCRbeta CDR3 rearrangement. Productive Simpson clonality was computed per sample as the square root of Simpson's diversity index over productive rearrangements. TCRdb took over this immuneACCESS table, retaining in-frame rearrangements with V and J assigned. Such tables are incomplete; in checked studies, under half of the missing clones stem from an unresolved V gene, and the remainder is unexplained. The DNA was the basis for D and trimming; V, J and clone size are from that table. Recorded for this sample are roughly 40,000 clones; roughly 92% of them occurred a single time. 9.2% of the sample is taken by the ten largest.

This TCR was recovered from a man in his forties or fifties with active COVID-19. The rearranged chain carries TRBV11-2 and TRBJ1-1; no D gene is confidently identified. The sample was peripheral blood. This receptor has the CDR3 CASSLEGSNTEAFF. The bases read TGTGCCAGCAGCTTAGAGGGCAGTAACACTGAAGCTTTCTTT.